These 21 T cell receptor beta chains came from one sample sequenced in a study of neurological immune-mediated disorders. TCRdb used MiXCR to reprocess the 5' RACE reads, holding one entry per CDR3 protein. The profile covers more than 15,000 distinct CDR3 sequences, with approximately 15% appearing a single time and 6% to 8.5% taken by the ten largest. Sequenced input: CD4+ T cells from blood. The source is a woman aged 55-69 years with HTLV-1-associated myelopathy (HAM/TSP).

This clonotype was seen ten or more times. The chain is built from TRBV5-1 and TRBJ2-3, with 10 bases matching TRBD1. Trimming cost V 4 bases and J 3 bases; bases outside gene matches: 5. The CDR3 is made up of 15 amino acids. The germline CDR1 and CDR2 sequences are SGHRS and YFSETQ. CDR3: CASSRGDRGTDTQYF. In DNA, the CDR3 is TGCGCCAGCAGCCGTGGGGACAGGGGAACAGATACGCAGTATTTT.

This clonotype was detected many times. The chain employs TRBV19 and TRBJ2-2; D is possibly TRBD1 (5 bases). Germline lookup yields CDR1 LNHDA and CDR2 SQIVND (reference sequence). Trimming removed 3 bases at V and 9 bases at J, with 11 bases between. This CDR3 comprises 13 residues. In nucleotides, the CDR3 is TGTGCCAGTAGTATTAGACAGACCTGGGAGCTGTTTTTT. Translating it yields CASSIRQTWELFF.

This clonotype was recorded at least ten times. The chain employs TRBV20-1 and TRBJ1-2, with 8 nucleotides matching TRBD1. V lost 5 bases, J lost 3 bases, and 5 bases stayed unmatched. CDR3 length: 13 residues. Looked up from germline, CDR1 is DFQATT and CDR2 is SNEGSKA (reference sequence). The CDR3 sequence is CSAPRQGYYGYTF. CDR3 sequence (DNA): TGCAGTGCTCCGCGACAGGGGTACTATGGCTACACCTTC.

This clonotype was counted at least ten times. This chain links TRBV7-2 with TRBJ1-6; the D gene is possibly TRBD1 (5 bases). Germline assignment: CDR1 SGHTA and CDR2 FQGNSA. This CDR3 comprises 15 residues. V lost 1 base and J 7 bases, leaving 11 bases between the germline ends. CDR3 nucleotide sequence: TGTGCCAGCAGCTTAGTGGGACTGGTCAATTCACCCCTCCACTTT. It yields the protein CASSLVGLVNSPLHF.

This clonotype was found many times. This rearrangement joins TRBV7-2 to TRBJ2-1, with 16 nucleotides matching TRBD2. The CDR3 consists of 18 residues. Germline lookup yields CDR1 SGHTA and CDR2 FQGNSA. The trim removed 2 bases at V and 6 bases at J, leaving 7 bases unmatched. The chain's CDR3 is CASSLMSGTSGRANEQFF. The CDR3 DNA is TGTGCCAGCAGCTTAATGTCGGGGACTAGCGGGAGGGCCAATGAGCAGTTCTTC.

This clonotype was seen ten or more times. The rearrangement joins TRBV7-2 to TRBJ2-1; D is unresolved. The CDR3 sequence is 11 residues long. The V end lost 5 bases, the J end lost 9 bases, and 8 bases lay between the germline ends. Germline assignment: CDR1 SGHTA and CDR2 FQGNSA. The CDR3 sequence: CASSQKGEQFF. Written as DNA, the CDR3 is TGTGCCAGCAGCCAGAAAGGTGAGCAGTTCTTC.

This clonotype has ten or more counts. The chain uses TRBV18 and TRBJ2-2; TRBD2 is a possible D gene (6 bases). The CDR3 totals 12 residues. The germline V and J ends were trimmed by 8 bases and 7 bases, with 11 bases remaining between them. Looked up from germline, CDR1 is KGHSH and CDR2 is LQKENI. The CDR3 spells CASAGSGGELFF. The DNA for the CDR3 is TGTGCCAGCGCGGGATCCGGCGGGGAGCTGTTTTTT.

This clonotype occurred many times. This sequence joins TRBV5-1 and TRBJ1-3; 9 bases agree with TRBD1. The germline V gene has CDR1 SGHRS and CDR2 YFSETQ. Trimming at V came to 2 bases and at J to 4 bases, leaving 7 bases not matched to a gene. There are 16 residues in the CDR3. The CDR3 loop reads CASSFSTGGSGNTIYF. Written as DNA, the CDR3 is TGCGCCAGCAGCTTTTCAACAGGGGGCTCAGGAAACACCATATATTTT.

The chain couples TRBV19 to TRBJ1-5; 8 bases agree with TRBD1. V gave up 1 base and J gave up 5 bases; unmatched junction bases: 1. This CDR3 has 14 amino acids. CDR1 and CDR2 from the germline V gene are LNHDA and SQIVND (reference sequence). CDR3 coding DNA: TGTGCCAGTAGTATAGGGACAGGGCATCAGCCCCAGCATTTT. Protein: CASSIGTGHQPQHF.

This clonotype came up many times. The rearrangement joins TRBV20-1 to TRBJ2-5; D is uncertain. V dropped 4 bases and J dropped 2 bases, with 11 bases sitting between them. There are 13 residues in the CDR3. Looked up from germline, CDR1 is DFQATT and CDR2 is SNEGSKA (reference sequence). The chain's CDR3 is CSAILQAQETQYF. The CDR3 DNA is TGCAGTGCTATTTTGCAGGCTCAAGAGACCCAGTACTTC.

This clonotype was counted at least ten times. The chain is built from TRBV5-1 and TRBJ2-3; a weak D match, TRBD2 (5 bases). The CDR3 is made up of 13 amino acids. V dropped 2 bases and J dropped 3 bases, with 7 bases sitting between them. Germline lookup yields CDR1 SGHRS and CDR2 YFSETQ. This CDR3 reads CASSFRDTDTQYF. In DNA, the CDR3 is TGCGCCAGCAGCTTCCGGGATACAGATACGCAGTATTTT.

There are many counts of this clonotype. CDR3 nucleotide sequence: TGCAGTGCTAGGCGACCAGAGGAGTACTACGAGCAGTACTTC. As protein: CSARRPEEYYEQYF. The gene calls are TRBV20-1 and TRBJ2-7, with no clear D. This CDR3 spans 14 amino acids. Trimming pared 3 bases from V and 3 bases from J, leaving 15 bases between. In germline, CDR1 is DFQATT, CDR2 SNEGSKA (reference sequence).

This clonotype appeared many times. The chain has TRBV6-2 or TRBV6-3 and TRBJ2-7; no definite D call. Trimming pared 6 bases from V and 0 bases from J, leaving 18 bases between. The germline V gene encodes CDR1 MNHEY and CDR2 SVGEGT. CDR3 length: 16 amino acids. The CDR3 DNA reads TGTGCCAGCAGCCCGTTTGGAGCACAAAGCTCCTACGAGCAGTACTTC. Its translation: CASSPFGAQSSYEQYF.

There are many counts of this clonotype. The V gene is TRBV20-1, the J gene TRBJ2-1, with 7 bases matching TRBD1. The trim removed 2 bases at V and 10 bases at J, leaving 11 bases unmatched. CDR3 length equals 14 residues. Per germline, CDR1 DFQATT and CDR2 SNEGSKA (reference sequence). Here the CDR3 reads CSARRYRGLGEQFF. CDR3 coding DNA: TGCAGTGCTAGACGGTACAGGGGATTAGGGGAGCAGTTCTTC.

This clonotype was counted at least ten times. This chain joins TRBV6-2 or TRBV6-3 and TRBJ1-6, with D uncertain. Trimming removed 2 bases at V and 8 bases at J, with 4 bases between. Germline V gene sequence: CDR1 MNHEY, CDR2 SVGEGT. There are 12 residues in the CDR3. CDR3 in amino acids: CASSYRHSPLHF. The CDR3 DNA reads TGTGCCAGCAGTTACCGGCATTCACCCCTCCACTTT.

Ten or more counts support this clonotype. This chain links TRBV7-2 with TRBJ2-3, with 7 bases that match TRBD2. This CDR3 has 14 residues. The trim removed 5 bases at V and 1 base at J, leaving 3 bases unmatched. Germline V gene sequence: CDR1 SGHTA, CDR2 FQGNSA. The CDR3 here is CASSTAGGTDTQYF. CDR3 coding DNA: TGTGCCAGCAGCACTGCGGGGGGCACAGATACGCAGTATTTT.

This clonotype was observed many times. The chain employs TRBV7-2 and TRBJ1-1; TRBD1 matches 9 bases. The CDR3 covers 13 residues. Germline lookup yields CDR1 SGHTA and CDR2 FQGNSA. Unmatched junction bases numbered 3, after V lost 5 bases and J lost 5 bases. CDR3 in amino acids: CASSHRGRTEAFF. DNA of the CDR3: TGTGCCAGCAGCCACAGGGGGCGGACTGAAGCTTTCTTT.

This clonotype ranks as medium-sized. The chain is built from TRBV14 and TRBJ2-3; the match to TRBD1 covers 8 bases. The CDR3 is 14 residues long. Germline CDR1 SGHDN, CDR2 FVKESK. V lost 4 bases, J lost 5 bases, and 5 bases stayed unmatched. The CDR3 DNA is TGTGCCAGCAGCCCGGACAGGGAGGAAGATACGCAGTATTTT. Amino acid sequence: CASSPDREEDTQYF.

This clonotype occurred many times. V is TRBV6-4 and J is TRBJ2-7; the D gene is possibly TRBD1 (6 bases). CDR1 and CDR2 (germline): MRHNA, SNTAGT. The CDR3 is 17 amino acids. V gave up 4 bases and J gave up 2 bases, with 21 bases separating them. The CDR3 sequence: CASSAGALLGNPYEQYF. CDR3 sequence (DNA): TGTGCCAGCAGTGCAGGGGCATTGCTCGGGAACCCCTACGAGCAGTACTTC.

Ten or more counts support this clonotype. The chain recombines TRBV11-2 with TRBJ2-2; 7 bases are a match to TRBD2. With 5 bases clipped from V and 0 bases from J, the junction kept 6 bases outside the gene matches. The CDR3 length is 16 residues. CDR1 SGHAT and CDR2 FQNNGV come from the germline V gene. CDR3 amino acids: CASSPGSGTNTGELFF. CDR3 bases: TGTGCCAGCAGCCCAGGGAGCGGGACGAACACCGGGGAGCTGTTTTTT.

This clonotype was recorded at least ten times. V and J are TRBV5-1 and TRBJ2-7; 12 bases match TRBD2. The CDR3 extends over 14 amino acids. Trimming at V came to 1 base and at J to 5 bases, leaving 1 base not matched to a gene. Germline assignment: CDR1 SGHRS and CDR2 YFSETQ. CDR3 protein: CASSLTSGRNEQYF. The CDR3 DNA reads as TGCGCCAGCAGCTTGACTAGCGGGAGGAACGAGCAGTACTTC. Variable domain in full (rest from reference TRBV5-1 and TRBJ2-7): KAGVTQTPRYLIKTRGQQVTLSCSPISGHRSVSWYQQTPGQGLQFLFEYFSETQRNKGNFPGRFSGRQFSNSRSEMNVSTLELGDSALYLCASSLTSGRNEQYFGPGTRLTVT.